The present T cell receptor (beta chain) was sequenced within a study of post-analysis software for immune sequencing data. Overall study: Disease trajectories encompassed relapsing-remitting, secondary progressive and progressive-relapsing multiple sclerosis.

Notes on the study in general: Higher frequency in patients than in controls was seen for about five TRBV segments, with TRBV5-6, TRBV5-1 and TRBV20-1 among them. The authors found that F measure strongly co-clustered same-batch samples. Normalized Chao1 diversity was significantly reduced in patients versus controls.

Notes on this clonotype: Its antigen remains unidentified.

This CDR3 has 16 residues. In germline, CDR1 is DFQATT, CDR2 SNEGSKA (reference sequence). The V and J ends lost 5 bases and 1 base respectively, with 18 bases between them. Unique molecular identifiers were present in the TCR beta cDNA libraries. TCRdb recomputed calls from the PCR reads with MiXCR, one row per CDR3 protein. The table shows about 820,000 distinct CDR3 sequences, with about 50% occurring only once. Sequencing was performed on blood. This receptor was obtained from a girl aged 5-17 years with multiple sclerosis. The rearrangement joins TRBV20-1 to TRBJ2-1; D call uncertain. CDR3 amino acids: CSARRPSSRSYNEQFF. The DNA for the CDR3 is TGCAGTGCTCGGCGGCCATCTAGTAGATCCTACAATGAGCAGTTCTTC.